The rows below give T cell receptor beta chains drawn from one sample of a study of sequential checkpoint blockade in melanoma. Sequencing used immunoSEQ multiplex PCR; TCRdb keeps in-frame clones, though not all of them. The sample holds roughly 8,400 clones, roughly 80% seen once. The sequencing here drew on CD8+ T cells sorted from blood (inferred from file names), taken from a patient given nivolumab and ipilimumab in sequence. These receptors were collected from a human donor with melanoma. The CDR3 runs from the conserved cysteine through the conserved F or W. D genes are given only for firm matches. Size values are once, few and many counts, or a class for expanded clones, and some rows have none.

>TRBV9|TRBD1|TRBJ2-6|once
TGTGCCAGCAGCGTGGACTCTACAGGGGCTGGGGCCAACGTCCTGACTTTC
CASSVDSTGAGANVLTF
>TRBV4-1|NA|TRBJ2-1|NA
TGCGCCAGCAACCTACACCGCAAACAGCGGGCCCACAATGAGCAGTTCTTC
CASNLHRKQRAHNEQFF
>TRBV6-6|NA|TRBJ1-3|NA
TGTGCCAGCAGTTACGGGGGGTCGGAAAACACCATATATTTT
CASSYGGSENTIYF
>TRBV28|TRBD1|TRBJ1-1|NA
TGTGCCAGCAGTTTTTCGGACAGGGGGCGTCGCACTGAAGCTTTCTTT
CASSFSDRGRRTEAFF
>TRBV7-2|NA|TRBJ1-5|few
TGTGCCAGCAGCTTAGAAGGGAGGGTTGGTCAGCCCCAGCATTTT
CASSLEGRVGQPQHF
>TRBV19|NA|TRBJ2-3|NA
TGTGCCAGTAGTTTCACATACGACACAGATACGCAGTATTTT
CASSFTYDTDTQYF
>TRBV7-8|NA|TRBJ1-1|NA
TGTGCCAGCACCCAAGGAGGGGTCGTAGTCATGAACACTGAAGCTTTCTTT
CASTQGGVVVMNTEAFF
>TRBV5-6|NA|TRBJ1-2|once
TGTGCCAGCAGCTTTGGACAAAACTATGGCTACACCTTC
CASSFGQNYGYTF
>TRBV5-1|TRBD1|TRBJ2-3|NA
TGCGCCAGCAGCTCGGACAGGGGAGATACGCAGTATTTT
CASSSDRGDTQYF
>TRBV6-5|TRBD1|TRBJ1-3|NA
TGTGCCAGCAGCTCTACAGGGGACTCTGGAAACACCATATATTTT
CASSSTGDSGNTIYF
>TRBV6-6|TRBD2|TRBJ2-1|few
TGTGCCAGCAGTTACGACGGGGGGGCCAACAATGAGCAGTTCTTC
CASSYDGGANNEQFF
>TRBV11-2|NA|TRBJ2-2|NA
TGTGCCAGCAGCTTAGCTGGGGCGGAACGGGAGCTGTTTTTT
CASSLAGAERELFF
>TRBV7-9|NA|TRBJ2-1|NA
TGTGCCAGCAGCCTCGGACTATCTTACAATGAGCAGTTCTTC
CASSLGLSYNEQFF
>TRBV5-1|TRBD1|TRBJ2-1|few
TGCGCCAGCAGCTGGACAGGGGCAGGCAATGAGCAGTTCTTC
CASSWTGAGNEQFF
>TRBV19|TRBD1|TRBJ2-1|NA
TGTGCCAGTAAACCGGGACAGGGTCTTCTTGAGCAGTTCTTC
CASKPGQGLLEQFF
>TRBV7-8|NA|TRBJ2-1|NA
TGTGCCAGCAGCTTCGAGGAGATTAGGCAGTTCTTC
CASSFEEIRQFF
>TRBV6-1|TRBD1|TRBJ2-1|NA
TGTGCCAGCAAGGGACAGGGAACTGTAGATGAGCAGTTCTTC
CASKGQGTVDEQFF
>TRBV7-8|TRBD2|TRBJ2-7|NA
TGTGCCAGCAGCTTAGGAGGGGACTACCGAACCTACGAGCAGTACTTC
CASSLGGDYRTYEQYF
>TRBV5-5|NA|TRBJ1-2|NA
TGTGCCAGCAGCTCGACCGGGGCGGGGAACTATGGCTACACCTTC
CASSSTGAGNYGYTF
>TRBV9|TRBD1|TRBJ1-1|NA
TGTGCCAGCAGCGCAGACAGGGCATCCATGAACACTGAAGCTTTCTTT
CASSADRASMNTEAFF
>TRBV4-2|TRBD2|TRBJ2-1|few
TGTGCCAGCAGCCAAGATGGGACTAGCGGTTACAATGAGCAGTTCTTC
CASSQDGTSGYNEQFF
>TRBV23-1|NA|TRBJ2-5|NA
TGCGCCAGCAGTCCGGAGGGAACTCTTCAAGAGACCCAGTACTTC
CASSPEGTLQETQYF
>TRBV9|NA|TRBJ2-7|NA
TGTGCCAGCGGACCCCAGGGGGGCGAGCAGTACTTC
CASGPQGGEQYF
>TRBV19|TRBD1|TRBJ2-5|NA
TGTGCCAGTAGCCCCTCCCACAGGGGGCGGAGGAGCTGGGAGACCCAGTACTTC
CASSPSHRGRRSWETQYF
>TRBV27|TRBD2|TRBJ2-1|once
TGTGCCAGCAGACTGACTAGCGGGGGGGCTCTAAATGAGCAGTTCTTC
CASRLTSGGALNEQFF
>TRBV11-2|NA|TRBJ2-7|NA
TGTGCCAGCAGCTTTCCGGGACTTTTGGACGAGCAGTACTTC
CASSFPGLLDEQYF
>TRBV6-1|TRBD1|TRBJ2-7|NA
TGTGCCAGCAGTGAAGGACAGGGGTCCTACGAGCAGTACTTC
CASSEGQGSYEQYF
>TRBV5-1|NA|TRBJ1-2|NA
TGCGCCAGCAGCTTGGGGAGGGGCTCACCCTATGGCTACACCTTC
CASSLGRGSPYGYTF
>TRBV18|NA|TRBJ1-5|NA
TGTGCCAGCTCACCACCGGGGCAGGGAAATCAGCCCCAGCATTTT
CASSPPGQGNQPQHF
>TRBV4-3|TRBD2|TRBJ2-5|NA
TGCGCCAGCAGCCAAGGCACTAGCGGAGTTCCAAGTGAGGAGACCCAGTACTTC
CASSQGTSGVPSEETQYF
>TRBV6-5|NA|TRBJ1-1|NA
TGTGCCAGCAGTGCAGGACAGTGGAACACTGAAGCTTTCTTT
CASSAGQWNTEAFF
>TRBV6-4|NA|TRBJ2-1|few
TGTGCCAGCAGTGACGTACAGGGCGGCAATGAGCAGTTCTTC
CASSDVQGGNEQFF
>TRBV7-7|NA|TRBJ1-3|NA
TGTGCTAGCAGCTTAGAACCCGAGGGAAACACCATATATTTT
CASSLEPEGNTIYF
>TRBV7-8|TRBD1|TRBJ2-7|NA
TGTGCCAGCAGCCTACGTGGGACAGGGGTTTACGAGCAGTACTTC
CASSLRGTGVYEQYF
>TRBV6-1|TRBD2|TRBJ2-7|NA
TGTGCCAGCAGCCAAGGGGAGACTAGCGGCGAGCAGTACTTC
CASSQGETSGEQYF
>TRBV30|TRBD1|TRBJ1-1|NA
TGTGCCTGGAGGAGGACAGGGAACACTGAAGCTTTCTTT
CAWRRTGNTEAFF
>TRBV9|TRBD2|TRBJ2-3|NA
TGTGCCAGCAGCGTCCGCACTAGCGGGGAGACAGATACGCAGTATTTT
CASSVRTSGETDTQYF
>TRBV6-1|TRBD2|TRBJ2-7|NA
TGTGCCAGCAGTTCGCGGGAGGGCCCTCGTGAGCAGTACTTC
CASSSREGPREQYF
>TRBV7-8|NA|TRBJ1-1|NA
TGTGCCAGCAGCGTACCGGGGAGGAACACTGAAGCTTTCTTT
CASSVPGRNTEAFF
>TRBV5-4|NA|TRBJ1-1|NA
TGTGCCAGCAGCTCAGAGCCAGGGGATTTGAACACTGAAGCTTTCTTT
CASSSEPGDLNTEAFF
>TRBV27|TRBD1|TRBJ1-6|NA
TGTGCCAGCAGTTTAGCGGGACAGGGCAATAATTCACCCCTCCACTTT
CASSLAGQGNNSPLHF
>TRBV29-1|TRBD2|TRBJ2-7|NA
TGCAGCGTCGGTTCGGGGGGCGAGCAGTACTTC
CSVGSGGEQYF
>TRBV30|TRBD1|TRBJ2-7|NA
TGTGCCTGGAGTGTACGGTGGGACAGGGCAATCTCCTACGAGCAGTACTTC
CAWSVRWDRAISYEQYF
>TRBV2|NA|TRBJ2-7|NA
TGTGCCAGCAGAACCAGGGGTTTGTTCTACGAGCAGTACTTC
CASRTRGLFYEQYF
>TRBV7-8|NA|TRBJ2-7|few
TGTGCCAGTCAAGAACCTTCGAGCTCCTACGAGCAGTACTTC
CASQEPSSSYEQYF
>TRBV9|NA|TRBJ1-1|once
TGTGCCAGCAGCGTAGGTACCGGGACACACACTGCCGCGGCGAACACTGAAGCTTTCTTT
CASSVGTGTHTAAANTEAFF
>TRBV30|NA|TRBJ2-1|NA
TGTGCCTGGGGACCAGGGGTTGGGGACAATGAGCAGTTCTTC
CAWGPGVGDNEQFF
>TRBV6-6|NA|TRBJ1-5|few
TGTGCCAGCAGTTACGGAGGGGACGATGATCAGCCCCAGCATTTT
CASSYGGDDDQPQHF
>TRBV28|TRBD1|TRBJ2-5|NA
TGTGCCAGCAGTTTACGGACAGGGCGAGAGACCCAGTACTTC
CASSLRTGRETQYF
>TRBV28|TRBD1|TRBJ1-5|few
TGTGCCAGCAGTAACCGGGACAGCTATCAGCCCCAGCATTTT
CASSNRDSYQPQHF
>TRBV5-1|TRBD2|TRBJ2-7|NA
TGCGCCAGCAGCCCGGGAGGGGATCTTACGGAGCAGTACTTC
CASSPGGDLTEQYF
>TRBV10-3|TRBD1|TRBJ2-7|few
TGTGCCATCGGGGACAGTATATTCTCCTACGAGCAGTACTTC
CAIGDSIFSYEQYF
>TRBV4-3|NA|TRBJ1-1|NA
TGCGCCAGCAGCCAAGAGGGCATTATGAACACTGAAGCTTTCTTT
CASSQEGIMNTEAFF
>TRBV6-1|NA|TRBJ1-1|NA
TGTGCCAGCAGTAAACGGGAAAACACTGAAGCTTTCTTT
CASSKRENTEAFF
>TRBV6-6|NA|TRBJ1-1|few
TGTGCCAGCAGTTACTCCGTGAACACTGAAGCTTTCTTT
CASSYSVNTEAFF
>TRBV5-2|NA|TRBJ1-2|NA
TGTGCCAGCAATATCGACGGAGAGGTACGAAAGACCTATGGCTACACCTTC
CASNIDGEVRKTYGYTF